This T cell receptor (beta chain) appears in the sequencing data of a study of OX40 agonist ivuxolimab in advanced cancers. At the level of the whole study: Ivuxolimab, which targeted the costimulatory receptor OX40 (CD134), was an agonistic, fully human IgG2 monoclonal antibody. Three dose-escalation patients achieved partial responses, one with hepatocellular carcinoma and two with cutaneous melanoma. Prior anti-PD-1, anti-PD-L1 or anti-CTLA-4 therapy was permitted, and checkpoint inhibitors had been received by about two fifths of dose-escalation patients. Intravenous ivuxolimab was administered to patients every 2 weeks at six dose levels: 0.01, 0.1, 0.3, 1.5, 3 and 10 mg/kg. The dose-escalation cohort was roughly 83% male with a mean age of 60 years, ranging from roughly 23 to 79. The purpose of peripheral TCRbeta sequencing was to test whether ivuxolimab changed TCR sequence diversity and led to clonal T-cell expansion. Among the 52 dose-escalation patients, about 20 had hepatocellular carcinoma, some 15 melanoma, 9 renal cell carcinoma and 9 head and neck cancer. The paper covers the monotherapy dose-escalation part of the phase I ivuxolimab trial, which included N ≈ 52 patients.

Genomic DNA was extracted from sorted cells for sequencing of the TCRbeta CDR3 region. The immunoSEQ Assay was used to sequence the TCRbeta CDR3 regions. Entries here come from immuneACCESS through TCRdb and include only in-frame sequences with V and J called. Some clones fail to appear in such tables; in the studies checked, an unresolved V gene covers under half of the shortfall, and the cause of the remainder is unknown. The sample table holds fewer than 45,000 clones, of which less than 85% were seen once. Roughly 20% of the sample belongs to the ten largest clones. Overall study outcomes, separate from this receptor: After ivuxolimab, expanded clones were on average more numerous among CD8+ T cells than among CD4+ T cells. Low levels of normalized T-cell clonal expansion were also shown by some nonresponding patients. In partial responders in the 0.1-3.0 mg/kg groups, normalized peripheral clonal expansion was found to be among the lowest, especially among CD8+ T cells. The antigen specificity of the peripheral T cells that underwent clonal expansion was not determined. At doses of 0.1 to 3.0 mg/kg, clonal expansion of both CD4+ and CD8+ T cells in blood was seen between baseline and week 6.

Patients with a history of autoimmune disease or receiving systemic immunosuppression were excluded from the trial. Peripheral blood for TCR sequencing was collected from all dose cohorts at baseline, on cycle 4 day 1, and on cycle 7 day 1. The samples were drawn from a first-in-human, open-label, multicenter phase I dose-escalation trial of ivuxolimab. Adults with locally advanced or metastatic melanoma, renal cell carcinoma, hepatocellular carcinoma or head and neck squamous cell carcinoma were enrolled in the trial. CD4+ and CD8+ T cells were sorted separately from peripheral blood before TCR sequencing. Worth noting for this clone: Its target antigen remains unknown. No clone much larger than this one lies a single base away; base qualities are absent.

This sample comprised CD4+ or CD8+ T cells sorted from blood, obtained in a trial of the OX40 agonist ivuxolimab. The clonotype originates from an adult with an advanced solid tumor such as melanoma, head and neck, liver or kidney cancer.

The CDR3 loop reads CASGRGTVGDTQYF. In nucleotides, the sequence is TGTGCCAGCGGCAGAGGGACAGTGGGGGATACGCAGTATTTT. The chain couples TRBV7-3 to TRBJ2-3, with 7 bases aligning to TRBD1. The CDR3 has 14 amino acids, counting the end cysteine and phenylalanine. Kept here is only the CDR3 DNA, which spans 42 bases and is read in frame from base 1. Reading the germline V gene gives CDR1 SGHTA and CDR2 FQGTGA. From V the trimming removes 8 bases and from J it removes 6 bases, while the gene matches leave 11 bases of the junction unaccounted for.